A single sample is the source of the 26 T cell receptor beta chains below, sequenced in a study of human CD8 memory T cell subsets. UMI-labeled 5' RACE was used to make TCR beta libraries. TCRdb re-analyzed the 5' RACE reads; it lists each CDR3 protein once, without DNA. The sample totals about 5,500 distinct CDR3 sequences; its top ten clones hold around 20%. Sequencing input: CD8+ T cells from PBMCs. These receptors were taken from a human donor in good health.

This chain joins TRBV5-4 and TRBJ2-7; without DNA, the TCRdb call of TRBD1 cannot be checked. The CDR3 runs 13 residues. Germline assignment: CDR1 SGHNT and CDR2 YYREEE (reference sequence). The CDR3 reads CASRDRDRNEQYF.

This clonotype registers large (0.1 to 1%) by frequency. The CDR3 loop is CASSTRLALESTEAFF. The chain uses TRBV12-3 or TRBV12-4 and TRBJ1-1; TCRdb proposes TRBD1, but this gene call is untestable without DNA. The CDR3 consists of 16 residues.

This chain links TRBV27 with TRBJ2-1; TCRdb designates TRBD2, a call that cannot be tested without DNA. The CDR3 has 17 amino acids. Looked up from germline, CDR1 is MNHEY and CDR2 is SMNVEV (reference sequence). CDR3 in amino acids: CASSPVDSGRYYNEQFF.

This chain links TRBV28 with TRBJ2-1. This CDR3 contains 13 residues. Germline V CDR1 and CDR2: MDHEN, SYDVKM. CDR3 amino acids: CASSLTLGSAQFF.

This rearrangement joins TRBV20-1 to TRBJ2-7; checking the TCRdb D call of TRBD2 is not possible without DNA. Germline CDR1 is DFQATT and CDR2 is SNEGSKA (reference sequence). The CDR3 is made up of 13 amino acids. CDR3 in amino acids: CSALSSGRYEQYF.

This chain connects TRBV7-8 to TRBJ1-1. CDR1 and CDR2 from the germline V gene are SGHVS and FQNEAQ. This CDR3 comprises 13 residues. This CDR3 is CASSLEPNTEAFF. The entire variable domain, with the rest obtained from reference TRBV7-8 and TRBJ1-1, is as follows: GAGVSQSPRYKVAKRGQDVALRCDPISGHVSLFWYQQALGQGPEFLTYFQNEAQLDKSGLPSDRFFAERPEGSVSTLKIQRTQQEDSAVYLCASSLEPNTEAFFGQGTRLTVV.

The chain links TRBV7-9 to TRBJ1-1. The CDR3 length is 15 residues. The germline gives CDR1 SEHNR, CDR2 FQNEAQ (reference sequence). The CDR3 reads CASSLGWGMNTEAFF.

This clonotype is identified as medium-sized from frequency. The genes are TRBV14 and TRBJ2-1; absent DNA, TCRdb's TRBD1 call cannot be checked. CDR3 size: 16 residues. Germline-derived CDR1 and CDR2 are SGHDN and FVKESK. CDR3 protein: CASSQDPGDSYNEQFF.

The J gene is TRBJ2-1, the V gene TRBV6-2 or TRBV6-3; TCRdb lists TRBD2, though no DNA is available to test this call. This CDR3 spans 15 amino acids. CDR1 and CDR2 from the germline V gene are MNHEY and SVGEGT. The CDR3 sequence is CASSYRGGRANEQFF.

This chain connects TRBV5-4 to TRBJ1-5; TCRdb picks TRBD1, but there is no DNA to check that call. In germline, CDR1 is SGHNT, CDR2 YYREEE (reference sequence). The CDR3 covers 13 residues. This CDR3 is CASSVRTGEPQHF. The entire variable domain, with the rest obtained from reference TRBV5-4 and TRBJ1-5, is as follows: ETGVTQSPTHLIKTRGQQVTLRCSSQSGHNTVSWYQQALGQGPQFIFQYYREEENGRGNFPPRFSGLQFPNYSSELNVNALELDDSALYLCASSVRTGEPQHFGDGTRLSIL.

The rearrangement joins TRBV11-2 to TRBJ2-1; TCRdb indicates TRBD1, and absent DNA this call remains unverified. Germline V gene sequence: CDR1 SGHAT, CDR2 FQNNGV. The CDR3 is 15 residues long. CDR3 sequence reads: CASRGWADERNEQFF.

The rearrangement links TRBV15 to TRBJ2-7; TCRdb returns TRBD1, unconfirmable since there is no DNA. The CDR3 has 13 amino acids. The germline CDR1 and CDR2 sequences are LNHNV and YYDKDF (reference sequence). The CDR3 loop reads CATSKGQGNEQYF.

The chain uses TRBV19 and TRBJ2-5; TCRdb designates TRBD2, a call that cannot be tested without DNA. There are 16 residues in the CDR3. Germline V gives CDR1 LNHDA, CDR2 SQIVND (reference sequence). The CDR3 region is CASSPSLAGGRETQYF.

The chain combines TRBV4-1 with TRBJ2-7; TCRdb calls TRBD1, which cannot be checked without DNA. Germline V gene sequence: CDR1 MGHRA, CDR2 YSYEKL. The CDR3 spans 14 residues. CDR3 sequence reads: CASSPNREWYEQYF.

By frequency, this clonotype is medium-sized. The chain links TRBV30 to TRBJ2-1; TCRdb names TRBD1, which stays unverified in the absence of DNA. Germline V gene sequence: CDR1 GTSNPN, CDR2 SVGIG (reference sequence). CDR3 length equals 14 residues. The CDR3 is CAWSVVPGGNEQFF.

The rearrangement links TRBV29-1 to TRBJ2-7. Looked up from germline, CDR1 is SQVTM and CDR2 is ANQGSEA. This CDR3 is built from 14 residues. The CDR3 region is CSVAGVSTIYEQYF.

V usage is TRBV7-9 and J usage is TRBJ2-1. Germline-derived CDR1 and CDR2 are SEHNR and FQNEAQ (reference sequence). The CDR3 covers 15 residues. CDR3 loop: CASSSALATYNEQFF.

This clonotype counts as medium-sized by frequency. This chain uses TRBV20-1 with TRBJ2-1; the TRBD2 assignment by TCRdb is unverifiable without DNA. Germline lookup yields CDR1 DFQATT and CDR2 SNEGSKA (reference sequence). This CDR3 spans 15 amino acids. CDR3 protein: CSLGGLAAKFNEQFF.

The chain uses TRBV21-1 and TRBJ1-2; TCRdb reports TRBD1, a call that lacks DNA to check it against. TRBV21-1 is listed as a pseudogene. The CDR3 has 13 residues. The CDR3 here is CASRRRGHYGYTF.

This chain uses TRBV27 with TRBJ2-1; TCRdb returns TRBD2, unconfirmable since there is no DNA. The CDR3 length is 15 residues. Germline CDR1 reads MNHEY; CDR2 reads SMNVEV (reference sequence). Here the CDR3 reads CASSALAGLYNEQFF.

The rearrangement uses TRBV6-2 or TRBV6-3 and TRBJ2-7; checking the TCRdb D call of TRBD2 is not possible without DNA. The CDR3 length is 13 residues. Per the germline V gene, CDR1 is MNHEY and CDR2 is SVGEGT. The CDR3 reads CASRGLAAYEQYF.

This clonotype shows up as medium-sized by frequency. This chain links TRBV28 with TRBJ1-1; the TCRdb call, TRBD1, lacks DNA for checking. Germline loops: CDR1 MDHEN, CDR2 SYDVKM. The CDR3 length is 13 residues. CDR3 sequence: CASSLTGGDEAFF.

The CDR3 sequence: CASSLQGGAAEAFF. V and J are TRBV6-5 and TRBJ1-1; TCRdb reports TRBD1, a call that lacks DNA to check it against. Per germline, CDR1 MNHEY and CDR2 SVGAGI. This CDR3 is built from 14 residues.

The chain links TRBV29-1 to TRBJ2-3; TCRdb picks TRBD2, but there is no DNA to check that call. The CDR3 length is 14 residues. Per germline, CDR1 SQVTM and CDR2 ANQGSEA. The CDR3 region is CSPPGRGGADTQYF.

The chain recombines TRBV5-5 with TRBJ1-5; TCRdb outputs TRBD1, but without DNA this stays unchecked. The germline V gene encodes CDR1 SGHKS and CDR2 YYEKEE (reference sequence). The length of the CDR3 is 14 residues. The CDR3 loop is CASSGTGGGQPQHF.

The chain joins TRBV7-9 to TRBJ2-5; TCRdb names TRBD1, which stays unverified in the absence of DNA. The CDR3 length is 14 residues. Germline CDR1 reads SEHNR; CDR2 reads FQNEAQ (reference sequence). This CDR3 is CASSSGVRQETQYF.